These 2 T cell receptor beta chains were all obtained from the same sample, sequenced in a study of neurological immune-mediated disorders. In TCRdb, the 5' RACE reads were re-called with MiXCR into one record per CDR3 protein. The sample contains some 60,000 distinct CDR3 sequences, under 4.5% of which appear only once. Sequencing used PBMCs. The receptors come from a woman aged 25 to 39 with multiple sclerosis.

This clonotype was seen repeatedly, ten times or more. The chain recombines TRBV20-1 with TRBJ1-1, with 10 positions matching TRBD1. The CDR3 is 15 residues long. Germline assignment: CDR1 DFQATT and CDR2 SNEGSKA (reference sequence). With V trimmed by 6 bases and J by 3 bases, 10 bases remained unmatched. The CDR3 DNA sequence: TGCAGTGCACCCGACAGGGGGCGCGGGGACACTGAAGCTTTCTTT. Its protein is CSAPDRGRGDTEAFF.

This clonotype was seen a few times. Given a much more abundant clone one base away, this may be a read error. The chain joins TRBV3-1 to TRBJ2-3; D is unclear. V was shortened by 5 bases and J by 4 bases, with 7 bases between the two germline ends. This CDR3 contains 12 residues. CDR1 is LGHDT, CDR2 YNNKEL, per germline (reference sequence). The CDR3 region is CASSKRADTQYF. In DNA form, the CDR3 reads TGTGCCAGCAGCAAGCGCGCAGATACGCAGTATTTT.